These 14 T cell receptor beta chains were all obtained from the same sample, sequenced in a study of response to subunit inactivated influenza vaccine. TCRdb reprocessed the RT-PCR reads with MiXCR, giving one entry per CDR3 protein. Of around 570,000 distinct CDR3 sequences in the sample, 11% were seen once. This sample was also put to use in a study of T cells expressing NK-cell markers. This second study says: TCR beta cDNA was made by 5'RACE template switching with UMIs.

The sequenced sample was PBMCs from blood, obtained on the day of vaccination. The receptors here all came from a man aged 45-65 years who received an inactivated influenza vaccine.

This clonotype was counted many times. The genes are TRBV5-1 and TRBJ2-1, with TRBD2 matching 8 bases. Germline CDR1 reads SGHRS; CDR2 reads YFSETQ. Trimming took 0 bases from V and 4 from J; bases not matched to a gene: 9. This CDR3 comprises 17 residues. The CDR3 DNA reads as TGCGCCAGCAGCTTGGCTGTACTAAGCGGGGGTTACAATGAGCAGTTCTTC. It is translated as CASSLAVLSGGYNEQFF.

This clonotype was counted only a few times. The DNA for the CDR3 is TGCAGCGCTCCCCGGGGCTCCGGATATGGCTACACCTTC. It is translated as CSAPRGSGYGYTF. The J gene is TRBJ1-2, the V gene TRBV29-1; maybe TRBD1 (5 bases). Per germline, CDR1 SQVTM and CDR2 ANQGSEA. There are 13 residues in the CDR3. V was shortened by 7 bases and J by 5 bases, with 17 bases between the two germline ends. Filled out from reference TRBV29-1 and TRBJ1-2, the complete variable domain reads SAVISQKPSRDICQRGTSLTIQCQVDSQVTMMFWYRQQPGQSLTLIATANQGSEATYESGFVIDKFPISRPNLTFSTLTVSNMSPEDSSIYLCSAPRGSGYGYTFGSGTRLTVV.

The sample holds a few counts of this clonotype. The genes are TRBV5-5 and TRBJ2-4; TRBD1 matches 7 bases. Germline CDR1 SGHKS, CDR2 YYEKEE (reference sequence). The CDR3 sequence is 15 residues long. The J segment lost 5 bases and the V segment lost 0 bases, leaving 5 bases of the junction unmatched. In DNA form, the CDR3 reads TGTGCCAGCAGCTTGGAAGGGACAGCACAAAACATTCAGTACTTC. It yields the protein CASSLEGTAQNIQYF. The full variable domain, in which reference TRBV5-5 and TRBJ2-4 provide the parts outside the CDR3, is DAGVTQSPTHLIKTRGQQVTLRCSPISGHKSVSWYQQVLGQGPQFIFQYYEKEERGRGNFPDRFSARQFPNYSSELNVNALLLGDSALYLCASSLEGTAQNIQYFGAGTRLSVL.

This clonotype was seen repeatedly, ten times or more. The chain carries TRBV4-1 and TRBJ1-1; D is ambiguous. This CDR3 contains 16 residues. The germline V gene has CDR1 MGHRA and CDR2 YSYEKL. V lost 0 bases to trimming and J lost 0 bases, with 11 bases between them. CDR3 bases: TGCGCCAGCAGCCAAGATCTCGGCAGACTGAACACTGAAGCTTTCTTT. Its translation is CASSQDLGRLNTEAFF.

This chain links TRBV6-1 with TRBJ2-7, with 8 bases aligning to TRBD1. The CDR3 extends over 13 amino acids. V dropped 6 bases and J dropped 7; count of bases not matched to a gene: 8. From germline, CDR1 is MNHNS and CDR2 SASEGT. Written as DNA, the CDR3 is TGTGCCAGCAGGAGGACAGGGTCTCAAGAGCAGTACTTC. Its protein is CASRRTGSQEQYF.

The chain has TRBV21-1 and TRBJ1-4; TRBD1, the table's D call, lacks a check against the DNA. TRBV21-1 is termed a pseudogene. This CDR3 is built from 20 residues. The CDR3 DNA sequence: TGTGCCAGCAGCCCTACAAACGCGGGGACAACGGAAACGGAGAGTGAAAAACTGTTTTTT. This codes for CASSPTNAGTTETESEKLFF.

This clonotype was found many times. The genes are TRBV5-1 and TRBJ2-3; 7 nucleotides align to TRBD2. Germline CDR1 is SGHRS and CDR2 is YFSETQ. V lost 0 bases and J lost 7; bases outside the gene matches: 14. This CDR3 has 17 amino acids. DNA of the CDR3: TGCGCCAGCAGCTTGGAAACGGGGGGAGGTCGTACGCATACGCAGTATTTT. Translation: CASSLETGGGRTHTQYF.

V and J are TRBV7-2 and TRBJ2-5; 7 bases are a match to TRBD2. Germline V lookup: CDR1 SGHTA, CDR2 FQGNSA. V was clipped by 6 bases and J by 3 bases; unmatched bases: 7. The CDR3 spans 14 residues. For the CDR3, the DNA is TGTGCCAGCAGTCCTATGGGGGGGGAAGAGACCCAGTACTTC. Its protein is CASSPMGGEETQYF.

This clonotype was counted a few times. The junction departs from germline at one end; a sequencing error may be responsible. CDR3 coding DNA: TGCGCCAGCAGATTGGCAGAGGGGGGACTCTACGAGCAGTACTTC. Translation gives CASRLAEGGLYEQYF. The chain uses TRBV5-1 and TRBJ2-7; D could derive from TRBD1 or TRBD2 (6 bases each). The germline V gene encodes CDR1 SGHRS and CDR2 YFSETQ. The CDR3 covers 15 residues.

V usage is TRBV10-3 and J usage is TRBJ2-2; D is ambiguous. CDR1 ENHRY and CDR2 SYGVKD come from the germline V gene. The CDR3 extends over 16 amino acids. V lost 0 bases to trimming and J lost 1 base, with 9 bases between them. The CDR3 spells CAISESLRVNTGELFF. CDR3 DNA sequence: TGTGCCATCAGTGAGTCATTAAGGGTGAACACCGGGGAGCTGTTTTTT.

The chain couples TRBV6-6 to TRBJ1-2; 9 bases match TRBD1. The CDR3 loop spans 11 amino acids. From germline, CDR1 is MNHNY and CDR2 SVGAGI (reference sequence). V shed 6 bases, J shed 8 bases, and the junction held 1 base outside the gene matches. Written as DNA, the CDR3 is TGTGCCAGCAGCACAGGGGGCGGCTACACCTTC. It encodes CASSTGGGYTF.

This CDR3 is CASSLALGIIRNTIYF. CDR3 DNA: TGTGCCAGCAGTTTAGCGCTCGGTATAATTAGAAACACCATATATTTT. The rearrangement uses TRBV12-3 or TRBV12-4 and TRBJ1-3, with D uncertain. CDR3 length: 16 amino acids. The V gene lost 0 bases and the J gene lost 5 bases, with 14 bases spanning the gap.

The sample holds a few counts of this clonotype. This chain uses TRBV2 with TRBJ2-3; D tentatively reads TRBD1 or TRBD2 (5 bases each). Germline V lookup: CDR1 SNHLY, CDR2 FYNNEI. V lost 7 bases, J lost 8 bases, and 10 bases lay in between. This CDR3 region has 11 residues. The CDR3 sequence is CASTPRGTQYF. As DNA, the CDR3 is TGTGCCAGCACACCGAGGGGTACGCAGTATTTT. The entire variable domain, with the rest obtained from reference TRBV2 and TRBJ2-3, is as follows: EPEVTQTPSHQVTQMGQEVILRCVPISNHLYFYWYRQILGQKVEFLVSFYNNEISEKSEIFDDQFSVERPDGSNFTLKIRSTKLEDSAMYFCASTPRGTQYFGPGTRLTVL.

J is TRBJ2-3 and V is TRBV29-1; 7 bases are shared with TRBD1. V gave up 5 bases and J gave up 2 bases; unmatched junction bases: 7. CDR1 and CDR2 from the germline V gene are SQVTM and ANQGSEA. The CDR3 covers 14 residues. CDR3 bases: TGCAGCGTTCGGGACAGATCTTTCACAGATACGCAGTATTTT. This sequence encodes CSVRDRSFTDTQYF.